This T cell receptor beta chain was profiled in a study of T cells in Graves' hyperthyroidism and ophthalmopathy (dated by TCRdb to between 2018 and 2021). A note on the overall study: To identify TCR V-J signatures that set the groups apart, the researchers used a discovery cohort of 90 to 100 patients, made up of 40 to 45 with Graves' ophthalmopathy and about 55 with stable Graves' hyperthyroidism. An independent validation cohort of around 20 hyperthyroidism patients and about 15 patients who later progressed to ophthalmopathy tested prospective prediction of ophthalmopathy. For training and testing, the 100 or so patients in the discovery cohort were randomly divided in a 7:3 ratio. The study also compared thyroid tissue and blood T-cell repertoires from over 5 Graves' hyperthyroidism patients. After blood sampling, hyperthyroidism patients were treated with methimazole at a starting dose of 30 mg daily, and ophthalmopathy patients were treated with high-dose intravenous methylprednisolone. The paper reports TCR Vbeta CDR3 sequencing of more than 120 peripheral blood samples: approximately 43 ophthalmopathy, 70 to 85 hyperthyroidism and around 17 progressor patients.

Patients with uncontrolled infections, other autoimmune diseases, pregnancy or lactation were excluded. Clinical symptoms, serum thyroxine and TRAb, thyroid ultrasound, and orbital computed tomography formed the basis for the diagnoses. Trizol reagent was used to extract total RNA, and RNA quality was then checked on an Agilent 2100 Bioanalyzer. What the research found in general, with its limitations: In validation, progression to ophthalmopathy was predicted by the model with almost 71% sensitivity and 72% to 85% specificity, a median of 6.5 months before onset. No statistical method was used to fix the sample size in advance, and group allocation was not hidden from the investigators. In cross-validation, a model built on a 13 V-J signature told ophthalmopathy apart from stable hyperthyroidism with about 90% sensitivity and roughly 81% specificity, and in testing the same model reached 80%/75%. Most expanded thyroid clonotypes (frequency above 0.001) were also found in blood, which suggests that blood repertoires may mirror thyroid immune responses.

The germline V gene yields MNHNS for CDR1 and SASEGT for CDR2. There are 15 amino acids in the CDR3, from cysteine to phenylalanine inclusive. Only the CDR3 DNA is retained, 45 bases long and in frame from the first base. The germline V end is reduced by 8 bases and the J end by 7 bases; junction bases left unmatched: 15. Amplification of TCR beta CDR3 regions was carried out from RNA transcripts. For the first round of RT-PCR on the TCR CDR3, the HTBI primer set was used together with the Qiagen OneStep RT-PCR kit. The libraries were constructed in a second round of multiplex PCR and then size-selected and purified. Sequencing of the libraries was done on an Illumina HiSeq2000 using paired-end 100 bp reads. The authors processed their data as follows. SOAPnuke was used to process the raw data, with reads discarded if the reads contained adapters or uncalled bases, had a mean Phred below 15, or lacked an exact constant-primer or identifier match. COPE v1.2.5 was used to merge high-quality paired reads, and clonotypes were defined as unique nucleotide sequences. MiTCR v1.1 was used to align the clonotypes against IMGT TRBV, TRBD and TRBJ reference segments. The analysis included only V-J combinations with a frequency above 0.0001, which together covered 99.2% of the repertoires. The TCS score was defined as the ratio of F50 (clonal expansion) to E x V (chaos), calculated using BLOSUM62-based TCRdist between CDR3 peptides within each V-J. Welch's t-statistics and random forest reduced approximately 520 V-J features to roughly 13, which were used in a naive Bayes classifier (R e1071). The similarity between thyroid and blood repertoires was quantified using the Morisita-Horn index. TCRdb reprocessed the public reads (quality trimming at Q25 with fastp, clone calling with MiXCR) and kept in-frame beta chains. One record per CDR3 amino acid sequence lists the most common genes and DNA. TCRdb, not the original authors, processed these V and J calls. Recorded for this sample are 600,000 to 700,000 distinct CDR3 sequences; about 45% of them occurred a single time. The ten largest clones capture 7% to 7.5% of the sample.

A remark on this clonotype: The antigen it recognizes is unknown. Base qualities are not provided; no much larger clone lies one nucleotide away.

This chain is built from TRBV6-1 and TRBJ1-1; 8 of the junction bases match TRBD1. The origin of this receptor is an adult man with Graves' disease, either hyperthyroidism or ophthalmopathy (not recorded which). The sample consisted of peripheral blood or thyroid tissue (not recorded which). The DNA reads TGTGCCAGCGGCCTAGGACAGGGTGTTAATGGTGAAGCTTTCTTT. This is translated as CASGLGQGVNGEAFF.